This T cell receptor beta chain was sequenced in a study of blood T cell repertoires in COVID-19. Looking at the study overall: Samples of COVID-19 (acute and convalescent) were obtained from the United States, Italy and Spain. PBMCs, B-cell-depleted T cells, or T cells were the source of the cDNA or gDNA that made up the material.

Original data processing: Amplification of reference gene primers was used by the study to estimate nucleated cell counts. Sequencing used immunoSEQ multiplex PCR; TCRdb keeps in-frame clones, though not all of them. Clonal size and the V and J genes are those of that table, whereas D and trimming came from the DNA. Of roughly 15,000 clones listed, approximately 88% are singletons. Germline CDR1 MGHRA, CDR2 YSYEKL. The junction had 4 bases not matched to a gene; V was cut back by 2 bases and J by 4 bases. CDR3 size: 16 residues. The receptor comes from a human donor in a cohort sampled during active COVID-19. The sample taken for sequencing was peripheral blood. V and J are TRBV4-1 and TRBJ2-3; 12 bases line up with TRBD2. The CDR3 DNA sequence: TGCGCCAGCAGCCAAATGACTAGCGGGAGTTCAGATACGCAGTATTTT. The encoded protein is CASSQMTSGSSDTQYF.